The clone carrying this TCR beta chain was found many times. It was considered stable Graves' hyperthyroidism when ophthalmopathy did not progress within 18 months. Uncontrolled infection, other autoimmune disease, pregnancy or lactation barred patients from enrollment. Trimming cost V 5 bases and J 0 bases; bases outside gene matches: 5. This CDR3 comprises 17 residues. Germline CDR1 reads SGHTA; CDR2 reads FQGNSA. The sample is drawn from a study of T cells in Graves' hyperthyroidism and ophthalmopathy. At the level of the study: Peripheral blood was taken when the disease was first diagnosed, before any treatment began.

The TCR beta CDR3 regions underwent amplification using RNA transcripts as the source. HTBI primers drove first-round RT-PCR of the TCR CDR3. From the multiplex PCR reads, TCRdb called clonotypes with MiXCR, one entry per CDR3 protein. The sample includes some 180,000 distinct CDR3 sequences, approximately 15% of them seen just once. Sample: blood. J is TRBJ2-1 and V is TRBV7-2, with 12 positions matching TRBD2. The TCR was taken from a woman aged 45-65 years with Graves' hyperthyroidism. The CDR3 nucleotides are TGTGCCAGCAGCCCTGGACTAGCGGGGACCTCCTACAATGAGCAGTTCTTC. As protein: CASSPGLAGTSYNEQFF.